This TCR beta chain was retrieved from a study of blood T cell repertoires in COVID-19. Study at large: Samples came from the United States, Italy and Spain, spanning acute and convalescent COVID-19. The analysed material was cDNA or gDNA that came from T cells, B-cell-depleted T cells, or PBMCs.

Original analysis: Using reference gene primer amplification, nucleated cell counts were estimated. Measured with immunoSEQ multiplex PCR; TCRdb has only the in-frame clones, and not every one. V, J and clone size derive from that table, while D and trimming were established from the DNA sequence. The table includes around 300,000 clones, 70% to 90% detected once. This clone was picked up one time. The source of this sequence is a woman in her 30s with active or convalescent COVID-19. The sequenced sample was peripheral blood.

The CDR3 DNA follows: TGCGCCAGCAGCTTGGAACGGGGATCATATGGCTACACCTTC. It yields the protein CASSLERGSYGYTF. The rearrangement links TRBV5-1 to TRBJ1-2; D gene uncertain. Trimming left V 0 bases short and J 5 bases short, with 11 bases between. CDR1 and CDR2 (germline): SGHRS, YFSETQ. The CDR3 length is 14 residues.